Below are 8 T cell receptor beta chains sequenced from a single sample in a study of beta chain features in type 1 diabetes. The authors reverse transcribed all of the isolated RNA, so sequencing captured expressed TCRB transcripts. Produced via immunoSEQ multiplex PCR; TCRdb's table is partial and in-frame only. The data show 25,000 or so clones, with roughly three quarters seen just once and around 2% held by the top ten. Sequencing input: Tregs from blood. These receptors all come from a woman in her thirties or forties in good health.

This clone was detected only once. The chain carries TRBV11-2 and TRBJ2-5, with D maybe TRBD2 (5 bases). The J call may be wrong; the DNA end is better matched by TRBJ2-7. Germline loops: CDR1 SGHAT, CDR2 FQNNGV. The CDR3 sequence is 15 residues long. Here the CDR3 DNA reads TGTGCCAGCAGCCATGGAATGACTACCGACTACGAGCAGTACTTC. As protein: CASSHGMTTDYEQYF.

This chain connects TRBV18 to TRBJ1-2; D gene uncertain. This CDR3 has 15 amino acids. Trimming left V 2 bases short and J 5 bases short, with 15 bases between. Germline V gives CDR1 KGHSH, CDR2 LQKENI. CDR3 sequence reads: CASSPSVEGGYGYTF. The CDR3 region has the DNA TGTGCCAGCTCACCATCCGTGGAGGGAGGGTATGGCTACACCTTC.

This sequence joins TRBV4-1 and TRBJ2-5; the D gene is possibly TRBD2 (6 bases). This CDR3 region has 14 residues. Deletions cut 7 bases from V and 2 bases from J, with 14 bases between. Germline CDR1 is MGHRA and CDR2 is YSYEKL. The CDR3 reads CASNGGFGQETQYF. The CDR3 nucleotides read TGCGCCAGCAATGGGGGGTTCGGACAAGAGACCCAGTACTTC.

This clone has just one count. This chain uses TRBV18 with TRBJ1-5; 12 bases match TRBD1. The length of the CDR3 is 17 residues. Losses at the gene ends were 5 bases for V and 7 bases for J; bases not matched to a gene: 12. Germline CDR1 and CDR2: KGHSH and LQKENI. The CDR3: CASSSGTGGSAAQPQHF. The CDR3 DNA reads as TGTGCCAGCTCATCCGGGACAGGGGGCTCAGCTGCCCAGCCCCAGCATTTT.

The chain employs TRBV7-2 and TRBJ1-5; 7 bases are shared with TRBD1. This CDR3 has 15 amino acids. The junction had 7 bases not matched to a gene; V was cut back by 2 bases and J by 6 bases. Germline-derived CDR1 and CDR2 are SGHTA and FQGNSA. The CDR3 protein is CASSLTRTGVQPQHF. The CDR3 DNA follows: TGTGCCAGCAGCTTAACTCGAACAGGGGTTCAGCCCCAGCATTTT.

This rearrangement joins TRBV7-9 to TRBJ2-1; D is possibly TRBD2 (5 bases). The V end was cut by 5 bases, the J end by 9 bases, with 20 bases between. This CDR3 is built from 15 residues. Germline V gene data show CDR1 as SEHNR and CDR2 as FQNEAQ (reference sequence). The CDR3 spells CASSTYSGVTPEQFF. For the CDR3, the DNA is TGTGCCAGCAGCACCTACTCCGGGGTAACGCCTGAGCAGTTCTTC.

The rearrangement links TRBV4-3 to TRBJ1-1; no clear D. Per germline, CDR1 LGHNA and CDR2 YSLEER. There are 13 residues in the CDR3. The ends were cut back, 0 bases at V and 5 bases at J, with 7 bases in the middle. The CDR3 DNA is TGCGCCAGCAGCCAAGAGGGAGGGACTGAAGCTTTCTTT. This codes for CASSQEGGTEAFF.

CDR3 in DNA: TGTGCCAGCAGTTTTCTAAGACAGGGAAGAGTCGAGCAGTACTTC. Translating it yields CASSFLRQGRVEQYF. The V call is TRBV6-6, the J call TRBJ2-7; TRBD1 agrees at 7 bases. The J segment lost 6 bases and the V segment lost 4 bases, leaving 12 bases of the junction unmatched. Germline-derived CDR1 and CDR2 are MNHNY and SVGAGI (reference sequence). CDR3 length: 15 residues.